One TCR beta chain is described in this entry. Antigen: not known. These data originate in a study of identical twins. TCRdb redid the calling of the 5' RACE reads with MiXCR, one entry per CDR3 protein. The data show 400,000 to 550,000 distinct CDR3 sequences, with roughly a quarter seen just once and around 3% held by the top ten. Study observations and caveats: With abundant cord blood beta clonotypes, insertions were fewer; memory repertoires showed no such pattern. Surplus twin overlap in beta out-of-frame sequences was less pronounced.

Trimming pared 8 bases from V and 0 bases from J, leaving 8 bases between. CDR3 length: 13 amino acids. These data also featured in a second study, about T cells expressing NK-cell markers. From that paper: Within the sequenced cohort of eight donors, seven exhibited HCMV seropositivity and one was seronegative.

The specimen was CD4+ T cells sorted from blood. The sequence derives from a woman younger than 30 in good health. J is TRBJ1-3 and V is TRBV12-3 or TRBV12-4; unclear D gene. The chain's CDR3 is CASLRSSGNTIYF. In DNA, the CDR3 is TGTGCCAGCCTCAGGAGCTCTGGAAACACCATATATTTT.